Shown below are 4 T cell receptor beta chains from a single sample sequenced in a study of TIL therapy for anti-PD-1-resistant metastatic lung cancer. Time point: pre-treatment sample, taken before nivolumab and TIL therapy. The tumor samples were excised metastases, mostly pleural nodules or supraclavicular lymph nodes. The immunoSEQ assay was v3. Assay: immunoSEQ multiplex PCR; the TCRdb copy retains only in-frame clones and omits some. Here the sample spans more than 9,000 clones, about 61% being singletons. The input for sequencing was tumor tissue, taken at baseline. Receptors were obtained from a person aged 30 to 80 with non-small cell lung cancer.

This rearrangement joins TRBV24-1 to TRBJ2-5, with 7 bases that match TRBD1. The J segment lost 3 bases and the V segment lost 3 bases, leaving 0 bases of the junction unmatched. The CDR3 is 13 residues long. Germline lookup yields CDR1 KGHDR and CDR2 SFDVKD. The CDR3: CATSDGQEETQYF. DNA of the CDR3: TGTGCCACCAGTGATGGACAGGAAGAGACCCAGTACTTC.

This clone is medium-sized (0.01 to 0.1%). J is TRBJ2-6 and V is TRBV6-4; TRBD2 might be the D (5 bases). V was pared by 3 bases and J by 0 bases, with 9 bases between. The length of the CDR3 is 16 residues. Looked up from germline, CDR1 is MRHNA and CDR2 is SNTAGT. CDR3 sequence: CASSESGSSGANVLTF. DNA for the CDR3: TGTGCCAGCAGTGAGAGCGGCAGCTCTGGGGCCAACGTCCTGACTTTC.

The chain is built from TRBV5-5 and TRBJ1-4; D gene unclear. V lost 0 bases and J 3 bases, leaving 15 bases between the germline ends. CDR3 length: 17 residues. Germline CDR1 and CDR2: SGHKS and YYEKEE (reference sequence). Here the CDR3 reads CASSLGSGGRANEKLFF. As DNA, the CDR3 is TGTGCCAGCAGCTTGGGATCGGGAGGGCGAGCTAATGAAAAACTGTTTTTT.

A few counts support this clone. The rearrangement links TRBV4-1 to TRBJ2-2, with TRBD1 as a possible D gene (6 bases). V was shortened by 4 bases and J by 1 base, with 10 bases between the two germline ends. Germline V lookup: CDR1 MGHRA, CDR2 YSYEKL. This CDR3 spans 15 amino acids. Here the CDR3 reads CASSLQTGNTGELFF. The DNA of the CDR3 is TGCGCCAGCAGCCTTCAGACAGGGAACACCGGGGAGCTGTTTTTT.